Given below is one TCR beta chain in context. This specimen comes from a study of cytomegalovirus exposure and HLA in healthy donors. About the study: In a later analysis, it was reported that the approximately 120 validation repertoires had been produced on the same platform as the 550 to 700 repertoires belonging to the first cohort.

Here immunoSEQ multiplex PCR was the method, and the copy in TCRdb shows in-frame clones only, minus some. The data show about 160,000 clones, with almost 85% seen just once and roughly a tenth held by the top ten. This CDR3 contains 18 residues. Trimming removed 3 bases at V and 3 bases at J, with 24 bases between. CDR1 and CDR2 (germline): SGHAT, FQDESV (reference sequence). The chain is built from TRBV11-1 and TRBJ2-7; tentatively, D is TRBD1 (6 bases). Source material: PBMCs. This sequence originates from a man younger than 40 in good health and CMV-seropositive. The DNA of the CDR3 is TGTGCCAGCAGCTTCGATAATCGGGACACCTCCTTTGTCTACGAGCAGTACTTC. This gives the protein CASSFDNRDTSFVYEQYF.